Sequencing of this TCR beta chain was carried out in a study of blood T cell repertoires in COVID-19. Study summary: Acute and convalescent COVID-19 specimens originated in the United States, Italy and Spain.

The CDR3 sequence is 14 residues long. Germline CDR1 reads SGHRS; CDR2 reads YFSETQ. V dropped 6 bases and J dropped 0 bases, with 10 bases sitting between them. The protocol was immunoSEQ multiplex PCR, while the TCRdb copy is restricted to in-frame clones and leaves out a portion. The sample includes 300,000 or so clones, about 92% of them seen just once. Study members were between about 18 and 100 years old and lived in 24 US regions. This chain links TRBV5-1 with TRBJ1-3, with D possibly TRBD1 on 5 matching bases. Sequencing input: PBMCs or T cells enriched from blood (not recorded which). The source of this sequence is a man between 60 and 75 years old who had recovered from COVID-19. CDR3 region: CASKPDSSGNTIYF. CDR3 nucleotide sequence: TGCGCCAGCAAACCAGACAGCTCTGGAAACACCATATATTTT.